This TCR beta chain was identified in a study of blood T cell repertoires in COVID-19. Background on the study: Italy, Spain and the United States were the sources of the convalescent and acute COVID-19 samples. Nucleic acid was either cDNA or gDNA, and it came from T cells, B-cell-depleted T cells, or PBMCs.

V shed 4 bases, J shed 3 bases, and the junction held 6 bases outside the gene matches. This CDR3 is 15 amino acids long. CDR1 and CDR2 (germline): SGHRS, YFSETQ. Original data processing: For nucleated cells, counts were estimated from reference gene primer amplification. The protocol was immunoSEQ multiplex PCR, while the TCRdb copy is restricted to in-frame clones and leaves out a portion. The V and J calls and clone size are taken from that table; D and trimming were inferred from the DNA. The table includes some 48,000 clones, 83% detected once. The specimen was peripheral blood. The TCR sequence derives from a human donor in a cohort sampled during active COVID-19. V gene TRBV5-1 combines with J gene TRBJ2-3; 9 bases match TRBD1. DNA for the CDR3: TGCGCCAGCAGCAACGGACAGGGGATTACAGATACGCAGTATTTT. This encodes CASSNGQGITDTQYF.